The T cell receptor (beta chain) under discussion was sequenced for a study of PD-L1 blockade in urothelial cancer (dated by TCRdb to about 2017). For context, the study as a whole: All patients started therapy in about 2014 and received atezolizumab 1,200 mg intravenously every 3 weeks. Pretreatment tumor samples, along with matched peripheral blood collected serially before and after atezolizumab treatment, underwent TCR sequencing. Somatic, immune and clinical correlates of response to PD-L1 blockade with atezolizumab in urothelial cancer were the focus of an exploratory multi-omic analysis. Durable clinical benefit meant progression-free survival longer than 6 months, and TCR features were also tested against progression-free and overall survival. Some ten patients reached durable clinical benefit, while some 20 patients did not. Patients had an ECOG performance status of 0 or 1 and had received between 0 and 3 prior chemotherapy regimens. Blood samples gave median yields of approximately 130,000 T cells and tens of thousands of unique TCRs, along with a median clonality of around 0.08. In the same patients, pretreatment tumors underwent whole exome sequencing and RNA sequencing in addition to TCR sequencing. Blood samples were analyzed at 3 weeks after treatment start (second dose) and at 6 weeks after treatment start. Pretreatment blood TCR-seq was available for twenty-nine patients, at least one posttreatment blood collection was obtained for some 25 patients, and tumor TCR-seq was available for some 25 patients. About 90% of the roughly 30 patients were males with bladder-origin urothelial cancer, and about 65% of the roughly 30 reported a prior smoking history.

In light of the paper, this sample's time point label describes: peripheral blood 6 weeks after treatment start. The cohort comprised 30 or so patients with locally advanced or metastatic urothelial carcinoma treated at Memorial Sloan Kettering on a trial protocol. Peripheral blood mononuclear cells were collected from each patient pretreatment and during treatment, giving between 1 and 8 total time points per patient. The Qiagen DNeasy Blood extraction kit was used to purify genomic DNA from total PBMCs and tumor samples. PBMCs were collected pretreatment and during treatment, and were isolated and stored as previously described. General conclusions and limits of the study: Greater expansion of tumor-associated TCR clones in peripheral blood 3 weeks after the start of treatment was observed in patients with durable benefit (n of about 20, p = 0.022). A pretreatment peripheral blood TCR clonality below the median was linked to improved progression-free and overall survival. Because the sample size was small (n of about 30) and many exploratory analyses were performed, the results are intended to be hypothesis-generating.

Via the germline V gene, CDR1 is SGHDT and CDR2 YYEEEE. Reading from cysteine to phenylalanine, the CDR3 counts 14 amino acids. Only CDR3 DNA is held: 42 bases, read in frame from base 1. Trimming removed 4 bases from V and 6 bases from J, leaving 17 bases between the germline ends. This clone was counted only a few times. Its specific antigen is unknown. Base-call qualities are not available, and no considerably larger clone is one nucleotide away. Synthetic TCR analog templates were spiked into each PCR to estimate absolute template abundance from read counts. Using the immunoSEQ assay, TCRbeta CDR3 regions were amplified from genomic DNA with bias-controlled V and J gene primers. Sequencing of rearranged TCRbeta segments was performed at approximately 20X coverage. The original methods were these. Sequencing errors were corrected by clustering, and CDR3s were annotated against IMGT so that V, D and J genes could be assigned. Only productive TCRbeta rearrangements were used in downstream analyses, excluding out-of-frame or stop-codon sequences. To compute clonality, Shannon entropy was normalized by the log of the number of unique productive sequences and then subtracted from one. Fisher's exact test with Benjamini-Hochberg correction, at a threshold of adjusted p below 0.01, was used to find clones that differed between time points or between blood and tumor. TCRdb carries this immuneACCESS record with in-frame sequences only. Its versions omit some clonotypes, under half of them owing to an unresolved V gene in the studies checked, with the rest unexplained. The D gene and trimming were derived from the DNA, and the V and J assignments and clone size from that table. In this sample the table shows about 38,000 clones, around 88% of which occur a single time. The leading ten clones occupy roughly a quarter of the sample.

The TCR comes from a man aged 55 to 70 with urothelial cancer. The source material was PBMCs, sampled around atezolizumab (anti-PD-L1) treatment. This chain joins TRBV5-6 to TRBJ2-7; TRBD1 is a possible D gene, resting on 5 matching bases. The CDR3 region has the sequence CASSRRRRQLEQYF. DNA sequence: TGTGCCAGCAGCCGTCGACGCCGACAGCTCGAGCAGTACTTC.